This is a list of T cell receptor beta chains from one sample in a study of shared clonotypes between healthy human individuals. Using immunoSEQ multiplex PCR, the repertoire was profiled, and TCRdb retains in-frame clones only, with some absent. There are some 1,400,000 clones in the sample; over 95% occur only once, and approximately 1.1% lies in the top ten. Sequencing was performed on naive CD4+ T cells sorted from blood. Receptor source: a man aged 25 to 45 in good health. The CDR3 runs from the conserved cysteine through the conserved F or W. The order of the fields is CDR3 protein, CDR3 DNA, clone size, D gene, J gene, V gene. A D gene is named only where the DNA matches it firmly. Some rows have no size entry. The others give once, few or many, or a class for an expanded clone.

CASSPQPASLPTGELFF,TGTGCCAGCTCACCCCAACCGGCCTCTTTACCCACCGGGGAGCTGTTTTTT,.,.,TRBJ2-2,TRBV18
CASSLMGGTNQPQHF,TGTGCCAGCAGCTTGATGGGGGGGACCAATCAGCCCCAGCATTTT,.,.,TRBJ1-5,TRBV5-5
CASSDSASDTQYF,TGTGCCAGCAGCGACTCCGCGTCAGATACGCAGTATTTT,.,.,TRBJ2-3,TRBV9
CASSRLVGSSYEQYF,TGTGCCAGCAGTCGACTCGTGGGGAGCTCCTACGAGCAGTACTTC,.,.,TRBJ2-7,TRBV18
CAISEGRGLPGANVLTF,TGTGCCATCAGTGAAGGCAGGGGATTACCTGGGGCCAACGTCCTGACTTTC,.,.,TRBJ2-6,TRBV10-3
CASSLFRIAEQYF,TGCGCCAGCAGCTTGTTCAGAATAGCGGAACAGTACTTC,.,.,TRBJ2-7,TRBV5-1
CASSFYPSGGPAPVTYEQYF,TGCGCCAGCAGCTTTTACCCATCCGGGGGACCGGCGCCTGTGACCTACGAGCAGTACTTC,.,.,TRBJ2-7,TRBV5-1
CASSPLPGQSTDTQYF,TGTGCCAGCTCACCATTACCGGGACAGAGCACAGATACGCAGTATTTT,.,TRBD1,TRBJ2-3,TRBV18
CASSSRGGVQPQHF,TGTGCCAGCAGTTCTAGGGGAGGAGTACAGCCCCAGCATTTT,.,.,TRBJ1-5,TRBV6-6
CASSVATTAGGPKEQFF,TGTGCCAGCAGCGTAGCTACGACGGCGGGAGGGCCTAAAGAGCAGTTCTTC,.,TRBD2,TRBJ2-1,TRBV9
CASSLVLAGGITNEKLFF,TGTGCCAGCAGCTTGGTCTTGGCAGGGGGCATCACTAATGAAAAACTGTTTTTT,.,TRBD1,TRBJ1-4,TRBV5-5
CASSLGTVNQPQHF,TGCGCCAGCAGCTTGGGGACAGTCAATCAGCCCCAGCATTTT,.,.,TRBJ1-5,TRBV5-1
CASSIDPGPMDEQYF,TGTGCCAGTAGTATAGATCCGGGGCCCATGGACGAGCAGTACTTC,.,.,TRBJ2-7,TRBV19
CASSKAKPGHIEAFF,TGTGCCAGCAGCAAAGCGAAACCGGGCCACATTGAAGCTTTCTTT,.,.,TRBJ1-1,TRBV21-1
CASSQEGGGNTIYF,TGCGCCAGCAGCCAAGAAGGGGGTGGAAACACCATATATTTT,.,.,TRBJ1-3,TRBV4-1
CASSLDRPSNTGELFF,TGTGCCAGCAGCTTGGACAGGCCTTCGAACACCGGGGAGCTGTTTTTT,.,.,TRBJ2-2,TRBV5-4
CASSFGSGTILGTGELFF,TGCGCCAGCAGCTTTGGTAGCGGGACCATCCTCGGCACCGGGGAGCTGTTTTTT,once,TRBD2,TRBJ2-2,TRBV5-1
CASSLRAGHNQPQHF,TGTGCCAGCAGCTTAAGGGCTGGCCACAATCAGCCCCAGCATTTT,.,.,TRBJ1-5,TRBV7-2
CASSLGRGASYEQYF,TGCGCCAGCAGCTTGGGGAGGGGGGCCTCCTACGAGCAGTACTTC,.,.,TRBJ2-7,TRBV5-1
CASSLVGLSDTEAFF,TGTGCCAGCAGTTTGGTAGGCTTGTCGGACACTGAAGCTTTCTTT,.,.,TRBJ1-1,TRBV27
CASSPPPGTGHNEQFF,TGTGCCAGCAGCCCTCCCCCTGGGACAGGGCACAATGAGCAGTTCTTC,.,TRBD1,TRBJ2-1,TRBV7-9
CASSRSLAGGYNEQFF,TGTGCCAGCAGCCGGTCGCTAGCGGGAGGTTACAATGAGCAGTTCTTC,.,TRBD2,TRBJ2-1,TRBV7-9
CASSLAPGVNTEAFF,TGTGCCAGCAGCTTGGCTCCGGGGGTGAACACTGAAGCTTTCTTT,.,.,TRBJ1-1,TRBV5-4
CSAEGATGPTNEKLFF,TGCAGCGCTGAGGGGGCTACAGGGCCAACTAATGAAAAACTGTTTTTT,.,TRBD1,TRBJ1-4,TRBV29-1
CASSSQWGALYGYTF,TGTGCCAGCAGCTCCCAATGGGGGGCGCTTTATGGCTACACCTTC,.,.,TRBJ1-2,TRBV7-2
CASSGENEQFF,TGCGCCAGCAGCGGCGAGAATGAGCAGTTCTTC,.,.,TRBJ2-1,TRBV5-1
CASSAGTTYEQYF,TGTGCCAGCTCGGCCGGGACTACCTACGAGCAGTACTTC,.,TRBD2,TRBJ2-7,TRBV18
CASSLRELNSMDAGELFF,TGCGCCAGCAGCTTGAGGGAACTCAACTCTATGGACGCCGGGGAGCTGTTTTTT,.,.,TRBJ2-2,TRBV5-1
CAIGNTGGTAGELFF,TGTGCCATCGGAAACACAGGGGGCACCGCCGGGGAGCTGTTTTTT,.,TRBD1,TRBJ2-2,TRBV10-3
CATTRGLGVGETQYF,TGTGCCACCACTAGGGGACTAGGGGTAGGGGAGACCCAGTACTTC,.,TRBD2,TRBJ2-5,TRBV13
CASRGLVQETQYF,TGTGCCAGCAGGGGACTGGTACAAGAGACCCAGTACTTC,.,.,TRBJ2-5,TRBV6-5
CASSEAPERFNQPQHF,TGTGCCAGCAGTGAAGCGCCAGAGAGGTTCAATCAGCCCCAGCATTTT,few,.,TRBJ1-5,TRBV2
CASSSGHQETQYF,TGTGCCAGCAGTTCGGGACACCAAGAGACCCAGTACTTC,.,.,TRBJ2-5,TRBV6-1
CASSPPRAGGSPRSSEQYF,TGTGCCAGCAGCCCCCCTCGGGCAGGGGGGTCCCCAAGGAGCTCCGAGCAGTACTTC,.,.,TRBJ2-7,TRBV5-8
CASSDESSGNTIYF,TGTGCCAGCAGTGATGAGAGCTCTGGAAACACCATATATTTT,.,.,TRBJ1-3,TRBV2